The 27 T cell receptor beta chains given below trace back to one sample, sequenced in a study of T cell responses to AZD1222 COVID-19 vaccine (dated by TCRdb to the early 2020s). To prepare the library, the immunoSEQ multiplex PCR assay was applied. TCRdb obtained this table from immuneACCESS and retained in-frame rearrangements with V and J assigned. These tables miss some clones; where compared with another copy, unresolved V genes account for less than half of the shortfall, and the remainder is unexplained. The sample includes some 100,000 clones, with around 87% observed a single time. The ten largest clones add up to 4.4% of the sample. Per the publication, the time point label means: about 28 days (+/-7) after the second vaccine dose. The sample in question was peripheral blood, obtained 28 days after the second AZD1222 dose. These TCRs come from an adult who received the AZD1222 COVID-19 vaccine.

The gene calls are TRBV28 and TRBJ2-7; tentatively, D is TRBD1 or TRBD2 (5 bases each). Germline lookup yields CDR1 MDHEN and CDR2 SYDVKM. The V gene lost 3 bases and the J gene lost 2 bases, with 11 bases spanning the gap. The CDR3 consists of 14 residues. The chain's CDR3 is CASSLGVRAYEQYF. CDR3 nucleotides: TGTGCCAGCAGTTTGGGGGTCAGGGCCTACGAGCAGTACTTC.

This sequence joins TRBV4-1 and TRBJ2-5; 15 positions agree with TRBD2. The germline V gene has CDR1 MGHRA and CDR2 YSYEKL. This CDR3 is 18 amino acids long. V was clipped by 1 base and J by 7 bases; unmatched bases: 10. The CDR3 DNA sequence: TGCGCCAGCAGCCAAGGTGGACTAGCGGGGGGGCTAGCAGGGACCCAGTACTTC. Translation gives CASSQGGLAGGLAGTQYF.

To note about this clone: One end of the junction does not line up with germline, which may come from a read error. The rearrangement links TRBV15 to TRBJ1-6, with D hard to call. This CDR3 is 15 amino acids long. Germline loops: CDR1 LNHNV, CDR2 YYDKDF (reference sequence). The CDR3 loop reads CATSRDRSYNSPLHF. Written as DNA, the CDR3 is TGCGCCACCAGCAGAGATCGCAGCTATAATTCACCCCTCCACTTT.

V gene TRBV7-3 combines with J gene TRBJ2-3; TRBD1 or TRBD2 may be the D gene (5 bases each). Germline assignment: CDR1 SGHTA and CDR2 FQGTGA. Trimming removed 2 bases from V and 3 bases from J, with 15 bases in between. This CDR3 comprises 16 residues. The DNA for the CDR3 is TGTGCCAGCAGCTTATCTCCAGGGAGATCTACAGATACGCAGTATTTT. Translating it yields CASSLSPGRSTDTQYF.

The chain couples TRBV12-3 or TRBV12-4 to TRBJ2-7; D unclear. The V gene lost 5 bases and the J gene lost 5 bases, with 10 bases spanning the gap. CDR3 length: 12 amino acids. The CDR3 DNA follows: TGTGCCAGCAGTCGGTGGAAGGACGAGCAGTACTTC. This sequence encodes CASSRWKDEQYF.

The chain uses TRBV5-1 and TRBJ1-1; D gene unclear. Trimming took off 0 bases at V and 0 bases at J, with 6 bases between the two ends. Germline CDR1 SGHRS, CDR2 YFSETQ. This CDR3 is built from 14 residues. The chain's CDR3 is CASSLDPVNTEAFF. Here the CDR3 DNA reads TGCGCCAGCAGCTTGGATCCGGTGAACACTGAAGCTTTCTTT.

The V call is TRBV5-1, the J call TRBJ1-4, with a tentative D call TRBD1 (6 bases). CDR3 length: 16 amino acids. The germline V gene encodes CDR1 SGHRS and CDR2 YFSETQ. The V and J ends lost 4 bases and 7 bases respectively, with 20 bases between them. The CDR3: CASSPGHSGETEKLFF. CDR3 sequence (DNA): TGCGCCAGCAGCCCGGGACATTCTGGCGAGACTGAAAAACTGTTTTTT. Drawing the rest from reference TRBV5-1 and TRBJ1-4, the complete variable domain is KAGVTQTPRYLIKTRGQQVTLSCSPISGHRSVSWYQQTPGQGLQFLFEYFSETQRNKGNFPGRFSGRQFSNSRSEMNVSTLELGDSALYLCASSPGHSGETEKLFFGSGTQLSVL.

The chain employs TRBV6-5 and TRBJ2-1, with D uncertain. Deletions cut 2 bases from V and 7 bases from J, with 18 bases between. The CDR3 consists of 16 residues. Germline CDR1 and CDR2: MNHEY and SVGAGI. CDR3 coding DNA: TGTGCCAGCAGTTACAGGCCAGCCTATAATAGGAATGAGCAGTTCTTC. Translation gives CASSYRPAYNRNEQFF.

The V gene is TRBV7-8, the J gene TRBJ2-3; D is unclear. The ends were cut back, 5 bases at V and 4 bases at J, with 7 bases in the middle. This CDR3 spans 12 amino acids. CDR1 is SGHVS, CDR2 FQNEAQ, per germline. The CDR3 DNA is TGTGCCAGCAGCCCTGGGGCAGATACGCAGTATTTT. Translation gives CASSPGADTQYF.

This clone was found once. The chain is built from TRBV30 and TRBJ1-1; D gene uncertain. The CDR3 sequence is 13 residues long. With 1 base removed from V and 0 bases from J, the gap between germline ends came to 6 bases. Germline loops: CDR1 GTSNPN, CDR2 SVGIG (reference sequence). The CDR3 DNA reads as TGTGCCTGGAGTGACCGAATGAACACTGAAGCTTTCTTT. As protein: CAWSDRMNTEAFF. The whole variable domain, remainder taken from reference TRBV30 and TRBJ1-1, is SQTIHQWPATLVQPVGSPLSLECTVEGTSNPNLYWYRQAAGRGLQLLFYSVGIGQISSEVPQNLSASRPQDRQFILSSKKLLLSDSGFYLCAWSDRMNTEAFFGQGTRLTVV.

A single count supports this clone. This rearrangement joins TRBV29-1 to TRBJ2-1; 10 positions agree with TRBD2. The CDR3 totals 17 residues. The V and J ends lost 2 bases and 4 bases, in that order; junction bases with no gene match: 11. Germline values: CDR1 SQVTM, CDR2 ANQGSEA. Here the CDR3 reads CSVEKGSLAGAYNEQFF. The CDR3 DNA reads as TGCAGCGTTGAAAAGGGATCTCTAGCGGGAGCTTACAATGAGCAGTTCTTC.

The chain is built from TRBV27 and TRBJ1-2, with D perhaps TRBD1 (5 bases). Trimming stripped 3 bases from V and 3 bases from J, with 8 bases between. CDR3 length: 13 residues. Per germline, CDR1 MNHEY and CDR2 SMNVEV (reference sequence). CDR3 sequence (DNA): TGTGCCAGCAGTTTCTTGGGGGACTATGGCTACACCTTC. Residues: CASSFLGDYGYTF.

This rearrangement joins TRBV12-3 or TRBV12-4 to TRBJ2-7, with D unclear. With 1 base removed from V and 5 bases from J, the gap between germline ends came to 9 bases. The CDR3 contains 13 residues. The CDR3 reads CASSLVRFHEQYF. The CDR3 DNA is TGTGCCAGCAGTTTAGTGCGATTCCACGAGCAGTACTTC.

The CDR3 reads CASSRSGADTQYF. In nucleotides, the CDR3 is TGTGCCAGCAGCCGATCGGGGGCAGATACGCAGTATTTT. The chain employs TRBV7-2 and TRBJ2-3, with D possibly matching TRBD2 (6 bases). The CDR3 consists of 13 residues. Germline CDR1 is SGHTA and CDR2 is FQGNSA. V dropped 5 bases and J dropped 4 bases, with 10 bases sitting between them.

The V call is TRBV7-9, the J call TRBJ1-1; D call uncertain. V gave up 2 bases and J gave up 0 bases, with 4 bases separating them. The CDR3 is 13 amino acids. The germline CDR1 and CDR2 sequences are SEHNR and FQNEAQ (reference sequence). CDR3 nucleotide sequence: TGTGCCAGCAGCTTATCAGTGAACACTGAAGCTTTCTTT. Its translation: CASSLSVNTEAFF.

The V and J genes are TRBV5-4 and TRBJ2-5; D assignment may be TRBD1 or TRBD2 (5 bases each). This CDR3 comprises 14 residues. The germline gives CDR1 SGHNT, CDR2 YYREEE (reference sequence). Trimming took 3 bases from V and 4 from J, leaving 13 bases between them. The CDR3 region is CASSSRDLGETQYF. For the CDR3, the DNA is TGTGCCAGCAGCTCCCGGGACCTCGGAGAGACCCAGTACTTC. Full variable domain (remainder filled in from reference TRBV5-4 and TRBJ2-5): ETGVTQSPTHLIKTRGQQVTLRCSSQSGHNTVSWYQQALGQGPQFIFQYYREEENGRGNFPPRFSGLQFPNYSSELNVNALELDDSALYLCASSSRDLGETQYFGPGTRLLVL.

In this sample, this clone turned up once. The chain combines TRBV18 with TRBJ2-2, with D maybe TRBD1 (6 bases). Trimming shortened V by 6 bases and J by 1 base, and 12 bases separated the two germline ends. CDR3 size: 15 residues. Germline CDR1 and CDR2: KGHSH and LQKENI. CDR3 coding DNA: TGTGCCAGCTCTCAGGACAGAAAGAACACCGGGGAGCTGTTTTTT. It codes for CASSQDRKNTGELFF.

CDR3 nucleotides: TGTGCCAGCAGCCACCAGGGACTTAACACTGAAGCTTTCTTT. Translating it yields CASSHQGLNTEAFF. This chain connects TRBV3-1 (or the pseudogene TRBV3-2) to TRBJ1-1, with a weak D call TRBD1 (5 bases). Trimming stripped 3 bases from V and 2 bases from J, with 10 bases between. Germline CDR1 LGHDT, CDR2 YNNKEL (reference sequence). The CDR3 contains 14 residues.

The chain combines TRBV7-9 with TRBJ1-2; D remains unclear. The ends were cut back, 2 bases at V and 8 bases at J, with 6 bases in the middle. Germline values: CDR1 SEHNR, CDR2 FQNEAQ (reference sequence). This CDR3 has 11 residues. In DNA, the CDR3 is TGTGCCAGCAGCTTACCGAGGGGCTACACCTTC. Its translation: CASSLPRGYTF.

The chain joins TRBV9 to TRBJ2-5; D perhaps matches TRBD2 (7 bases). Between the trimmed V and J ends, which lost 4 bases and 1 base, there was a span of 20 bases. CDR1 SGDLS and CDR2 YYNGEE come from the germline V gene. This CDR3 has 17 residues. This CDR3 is CASSHHLGGGSQETQYF. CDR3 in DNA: TGTGCCAGCAGCCACCATCTGGGAGGGGGTAGCCAAGAGACCCAGTACTTC.

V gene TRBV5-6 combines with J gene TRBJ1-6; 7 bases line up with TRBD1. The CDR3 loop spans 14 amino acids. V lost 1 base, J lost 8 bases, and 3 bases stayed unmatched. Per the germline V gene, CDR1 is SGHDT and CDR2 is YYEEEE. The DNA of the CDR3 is TGTGCCAGCAGCTTGAACAGGGGTGATTCACCCCTCCACTTT. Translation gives CASSLNRGDSPLHF. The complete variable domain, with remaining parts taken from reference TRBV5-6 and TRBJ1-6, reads DAGVTQSPTHLIKTRGQQVTLRCSPKSGHDTVSWYQQALGQGPQFIFQYYEEEERQRGNFPDRFSGHQFPNYSSELNVNALLLGDSALYLCASSLNRGDSPLHFGNGTRLTVT.

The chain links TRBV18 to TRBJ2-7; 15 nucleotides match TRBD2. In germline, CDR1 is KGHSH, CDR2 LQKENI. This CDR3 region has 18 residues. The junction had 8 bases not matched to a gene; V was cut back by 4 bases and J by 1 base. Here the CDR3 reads CASSLLGLAGGGSYEQYF. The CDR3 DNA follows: TGTGCCAGCTCACTACTGGGACTAGCGGGAGGCGGGTCCTACGAGCAGTACTTC.

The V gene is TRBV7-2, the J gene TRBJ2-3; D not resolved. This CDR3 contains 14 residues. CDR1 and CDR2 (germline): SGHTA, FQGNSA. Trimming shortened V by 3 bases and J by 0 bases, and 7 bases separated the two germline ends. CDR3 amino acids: CASSFLTSTDTQYF. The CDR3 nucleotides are TGTGCCAGCAGCTTTTTGACTAGCACAGATACGCAGTATTTT.

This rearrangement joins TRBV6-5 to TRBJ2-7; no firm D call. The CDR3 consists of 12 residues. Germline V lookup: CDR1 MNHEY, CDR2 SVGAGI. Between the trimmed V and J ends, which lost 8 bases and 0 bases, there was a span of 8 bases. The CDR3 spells CASLGDSYEQYF. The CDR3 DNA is TGTGCCAGCCTAGGTGACTCCTACGAGCAGTACTTC.

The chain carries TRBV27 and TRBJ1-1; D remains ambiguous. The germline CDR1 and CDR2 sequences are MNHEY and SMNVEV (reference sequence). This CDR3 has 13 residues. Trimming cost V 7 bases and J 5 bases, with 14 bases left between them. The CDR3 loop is CASIHKGGTEAFF. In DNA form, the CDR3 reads TGTGCCAGCATCCATAAGGGAGGGACTGAAGCTTTCTTT.

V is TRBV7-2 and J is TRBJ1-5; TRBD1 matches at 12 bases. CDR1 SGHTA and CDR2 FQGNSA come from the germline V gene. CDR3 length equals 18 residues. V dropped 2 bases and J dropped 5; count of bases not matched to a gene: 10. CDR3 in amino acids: CASSLSQAGTGGYQPQHF. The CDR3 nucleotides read TGTGCCAGCAGCTTAAGTCAGGCCGGGACAGGGGGCTATCAGCCCCAGCATTTT.

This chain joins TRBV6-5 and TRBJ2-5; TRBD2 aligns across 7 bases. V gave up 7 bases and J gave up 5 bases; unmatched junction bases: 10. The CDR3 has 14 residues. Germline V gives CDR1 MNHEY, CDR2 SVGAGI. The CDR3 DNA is TGTGCCAGCATTATAAACGGGGGAGGGGAGACCCAGTACTTC. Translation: CASIINGGGETQYF.